Sequencing of this T cell receptor beta chain was carried out in a study of T cell repertoires in ileal Crohn's disease. The CDR3 has 18 amino acids. The ends lost 0 bases at V and 3 bases at J; junction bases unmatched: 10. Germline V gene data show CDR1 as SGDLS and CDR2 as YYNGEE. Produced via immunoSEQ multiplex PCR; TCRdb's table is partial and in-frame only. Of 8,000 to 8,500 clones in the sample, roughly 80% are singletons; the top ten hold more than 7.5%. The receptor's source is an adult with Crohn's disease. The chain combines TRBV9 with TRBJ2-3, with 10 bases fitting TRBD2. The sequenced material came from ileal tissue. CDR3 sequence reads: CASSVATDSGGSTDTQYF. In nucleotides, the CDR3 is TGTGCCAGCAGCGTAGCTACCGATAGCGGGGGGTCGACAGATACGCAGTATTTT.